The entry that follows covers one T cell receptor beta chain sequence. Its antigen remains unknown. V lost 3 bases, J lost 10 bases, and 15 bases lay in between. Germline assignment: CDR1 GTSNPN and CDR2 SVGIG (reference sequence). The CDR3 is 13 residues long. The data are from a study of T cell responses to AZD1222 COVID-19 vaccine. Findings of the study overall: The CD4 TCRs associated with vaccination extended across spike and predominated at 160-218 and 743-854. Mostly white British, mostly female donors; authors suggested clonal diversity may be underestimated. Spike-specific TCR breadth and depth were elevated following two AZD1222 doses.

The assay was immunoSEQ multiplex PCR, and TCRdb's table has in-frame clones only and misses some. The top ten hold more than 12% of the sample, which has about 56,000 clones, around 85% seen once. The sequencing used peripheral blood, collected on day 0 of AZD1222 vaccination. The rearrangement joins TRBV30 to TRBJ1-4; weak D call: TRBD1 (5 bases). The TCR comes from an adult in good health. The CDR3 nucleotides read TGTGCCTGGAGCCCCCTTGGGGCTTCAAAACTGTTTTTT. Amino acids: CAWSPLGASKLFF.